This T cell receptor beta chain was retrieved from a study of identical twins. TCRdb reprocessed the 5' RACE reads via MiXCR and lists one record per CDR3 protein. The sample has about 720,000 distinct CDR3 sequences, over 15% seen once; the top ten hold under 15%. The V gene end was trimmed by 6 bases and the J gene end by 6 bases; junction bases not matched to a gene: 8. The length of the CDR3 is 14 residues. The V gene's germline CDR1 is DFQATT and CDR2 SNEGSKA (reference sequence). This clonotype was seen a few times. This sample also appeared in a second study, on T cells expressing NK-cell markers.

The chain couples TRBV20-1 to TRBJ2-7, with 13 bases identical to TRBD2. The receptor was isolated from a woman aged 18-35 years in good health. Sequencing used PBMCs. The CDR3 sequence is CSARTSGSFSEQYF. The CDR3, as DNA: TGCAGTGCCAGGACTAGCGGGAGCTTTAGCGAGCAGTACTTC.